The clone carrying this TCR beta chain is termed medium-sized (0.01 to 0.1%). These data belong to a study of blood T cell repertoires in COVID-19. Generated by immunoSEQ multiplex PCR, the TCRdb table keeps only in-frame clones and is missing some. Of some 73,000 clones in the sample, approximately 85% are singletons; the top ten hold around 9.6%. Trimming cost V 4 bases and J 1 base; bases outside gene matches: 7. Germline loops: CDR1 SGHDT, CDR2 YYEEEE. There are 15 residues in the CDR3. The origin of this receptor is a man between 50 and 59 years old with COVID-19, enrolled during active disease. The rearrangement joins TRBV5-6 to TRBJ1-1, with 7 bases matching TRBD1. Specimen: peripheral blood. CDR3 nucleotides: TGTGCCAGCAGCGGGGGGACAGCGGCGAACACTGAAGCTTTCTTT. This sequence encodes CASSGGTAANTEAFF.